This T cell receptor beta chain comes out of a study of radiotherapy plus CTLA-4 blockade in lung cancer. In its sample, this clone was seen a few times. The CDR3 spans 14 residues. Per the germline V gene, CDR1 is SEHNR and CDR2 is FQNEAQ (reference sequence). Between the trimmed V and J ends, which lost 2 bases and 8 bases, there was a span of 10 bases. Sequenced by immunoSEQ multiplex PCR; TCRdb stores in-frame clones only, minus some. This sample carries tens of thousands of clones, around four fifths of them seen once, and the ten largest clones take roughly 4%. The chain employs TRBV7-9 and TRBJ1-6; no clear D. The sequence derives from a human donor with non-small cell lung cancer who had a partial response to radiotherapy plus ipilimumab. The source was peripheral blood, collected from a patient treated with radiotherapy plus ipilimumab. Here the CDR3 reads CASSLKLEDSPLHF. The CDR3 nucleotides read TGTGCCAGCAGCTTAAAGCTCGAGGATTCACCCCTCCACTTT.